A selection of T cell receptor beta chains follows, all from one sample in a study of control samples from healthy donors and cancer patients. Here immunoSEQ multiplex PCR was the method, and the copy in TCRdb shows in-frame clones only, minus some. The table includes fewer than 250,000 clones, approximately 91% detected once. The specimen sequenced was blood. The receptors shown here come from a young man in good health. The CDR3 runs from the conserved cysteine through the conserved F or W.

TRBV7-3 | CASSGFNWEPLHF
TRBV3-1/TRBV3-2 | CASSQDWSGGYTDTQYF
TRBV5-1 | CASSGDRLYYEQYF
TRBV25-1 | CASRDGHAGDTEAFF
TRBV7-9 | CASSPGHINQPQHF
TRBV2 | CASSRDRGGYGSEAFF
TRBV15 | CATSRDQGTRGYTF
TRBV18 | CASSPPSARKEKLFF
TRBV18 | CASSPPKAGGRTEAFF
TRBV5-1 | CASSLAIGEVKTGELFF
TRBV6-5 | CASSSVVSGNTIYF
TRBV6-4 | CASSEDSNTGELFF
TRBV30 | CAWSQFGVAYGYTF
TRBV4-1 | CASSQQNGAQPQHF
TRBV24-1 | CATGTYNEQFF
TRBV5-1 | CASSLAPDSKALHF
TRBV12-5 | CASGTPTNEKLFF
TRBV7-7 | CASSPTGTGELFF
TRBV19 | CASSIARQPQHF
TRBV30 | CAWSPGQGGTEAFF
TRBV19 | CASSIVTQETQYF
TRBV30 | CAWSVPGGDSNQPQHF
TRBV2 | CASSDRGGVAKNIQYF
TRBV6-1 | CASSEAPTSGGYTQYF